This TCR beta chain was found in a study of regulatory T cells in long-lasting Graves disease (dated by TCRdb to about 2021). For context, the study as a whole: Antithyroid drugs had been taken for less than 3 months by newly diagnosed Graves' disease patients. The study was registered as a clinical trial and conducted in China. This study used TCR sequencing and RNA sequencing of peripheral blood to compare persistent Graves' disease patients against newly diagnosed Graves' disease patients. A total of about 33 samples underwent TCR sequencing, from around 13 patients with persistent Graves' disease and some 20 patients with newly diagnosed Graves' disease.

Broader findings and caveats from the paper: Persistent disease showed preferential use of TRBV28, TRBJ1-2 and TRBJ2-5, whereas newly diagnosed disease favored TRBV20-1 and TRBJ2-1. The authors noted that the small sample size was a limitation that may lower accuracy. Patients with persistent disease shared more public clonotypes (over 2,500) than newly diagnosed patients did (about 1,000). Compared with newly diagnosed patients, patients with persistent Graves' disease had lower TCR Shannon entropy and fewer highly expanded clones, which suggests clonal expansion. Peripheral blood alone was examined, since thyroid tissue, which constituted the primary lesion, could not be accessed. Sequencing and analysis were restricted to the TCR beta chain.

Read against the paper, the sample's time point label means: newly diagnosed GD, antithyroid drugs for less than 3 months. For both TCR sequencing and RNA sequencing, RNA was extracted from PBMCs in TRIzol. Graves' disease was diagnosed according to American Thyroid Association guidelines. Patients were recruited from an endocrinology department in Xi'an, China. Each patient gave approximately 8.8 milliliters of peripheral blood, collected in an EDTA anticoagulant tube. Ficoll Paque Plus density gradient separation was used to isolate PBMCs, and no further T cell sorting was done. RNA quality was checked with an Agilent 2100 Bioanalyzer and agarose gel, and concentration with a NanoDrop 2000. CDR1 and CDR2 are read off the germline V gene as SGHTA and FQGNSA. Trimming at the junction amounts to 3 bases on V and 6 bases on J, and the germline ends lie 9 bases apart. The CDR3 has 13 amino acids, counting the end cysteine and phenylalanine. Of the read, only the CDR3 DNA is kept; its 39 bases are in frame from base 1.

Library preparation employed multiplex PCR. Sequencing used an Illumina HiSeq 4000. iRepertoire HTBI primers and Arm-PCR amplification of CDR3 regions were used to construct TCR beta libraries. Before sequencing, the PCR products went through gel purification. As for the original processing: Gene usage analysis of CDR3 amino acid clonotypes used the approximately 56 TRBV and more than 13 TRBJ segments found across samples. COPE and FqMerger were used to merge the filtered high-quality paired reads into contigs. BLAST was used to align contigs to IMGT TRBV, TRBD and TRBJ reference genes, with CDR3 defined following IMGT. Clonotypes above 0.1% frequency were classified as highly expanded clones. Shannon entropy served as the measure of repertoire diversity, while the Gini coefficient captured V-J evenness. Clonotypes shared by more than one individual were considered public. TCRdb reran the public reads through fastp at Q25 and MiXCR, keeping productive beta chains. Identical CDR3 proteins give one entry, which carries the most common genes and DNA. In this record, the V and J calls reflect TCRdb's handling and not the investigators' own analysis. This sample holds approximately 350,000 distinct CDR3 sequences; 16% were observed only once. The ten largest clones add up to 25% to 30% of the sample.

There are many counts of this clonotype. No cognate antigen has been identified for it. No much larger clone is present one base from it, and per-base qualities are unavailable. This sample also appeared in a second study, on T cells in Graves' hyperthyroidism and ophthalmopathy. From the second report: Stable Graves' hyperthyroidism was defined as the absence of progression to ophthalmopathy over 18 months of follow-up. Hyperthyroidism patients were newly diagnosed, had a disease duration of under 2 months, and were aged 18 to 65 years. Patients with uncontrolled infections, other autoimmune diseases, pregnancy or lactation were excluded. Diagnoses were based on clinical symptoms, serum thyroxine and TRAb, thyroid ultrasound and orbital computed tomography. For the first round of RT-PCR on the TCR CDR3, the HTBI primer set was used together with the Qiagen OneStep RT-PCR kit. Blood samples also contained most of the expanded thyroid clonotypes (frequency above 0.001), which suggests that blood repertoires may reflect thyroid immune responses. In cross-validation, a model built on a 13 V-J signature told ophthalmopathy apart from stable hyperthyroidism with roughly 87% sensitivity and around 83% specificity, and in testing the same model reached 80%/75%. In validation, the model predicted progression to ophthalmopathy a median of around six months before onset, with approximately 68% sensitivity and around 76% specificity. A discovery cohort of about 95 patients, approximately 44 with Graves' ophthalmopathy and 55 to 60 with stable Graves' hyperthyroidism, was used to find distinguishing TCR V-J signatures. Whether ophthalmopathy could be predicted prospectively was tested in an independent validation cohort made up of 18 to 20 hyperthyroidism patients plus 17 patients who later progressed to ophthalmopathy. The 100 or so discovery patients were randomly split 7:3 into training and test sets. The study also compared thyroid tissue and blood T-cell repertoires from several Graves' hyperthyroidism patients. Following sampling, methimazole starting at 30 mg daily was given to hyperthyroidism patients, and high-dose intravenous methylprednisolone was given to ophthalmopathy patients. Libraries were constructed in a second round of multiplex PCR, after which size selection and purification were carried out. Paired-end sequencing of the libraries was performed with 100 bp reads on an Illumina HiSeq2000. Raw data were processed with SOAPnuke, discarding reads with adapters, uncalled bases, mean Phred below 15, or no exact constant-primer or identifier match. High-quality paired reads were merged using COPE v1.2.5, and each unique nucleotide sequence was defined as a clonotype. MiTCR v1.1 was used to align the clonotypes against IMGT TRBV, TRBD and TRBJ reference segments. The analysis was restricted to V-J combinations with a frequency above 0.0001, which together covered about 99% of the repertoires. A TCS score was defined as the ratio of F50 (clonal expansion) to E x V (chaos), with BLOSUM62-based TCRdist applied between CDR3 peptides within each V-J. Welch's t-statistics and random forest reduced roughly 500 V-J features to about 13, which were used in a naive Bayes classifier (R e1071). No statistical method was used to fix the sample size in advance, and group allocation was not hidden from the investigators. According to the paper, TCR Vbeta CDR3 sequencing was carried out on around 140 peripheral blood samples, which came from over 40 ophthalmopathy, around 74 hyperthyroidism and roughly 17 progressor patients.

This specimen consisted of peripheral blood mononuclear cells (PBMCs), obtained at new diagnosis, from a patient treated with antithyroid drugs. The V and J segments used are TRBV7-2 and TRBJ1-5; no D gene is confidently identified. This sequence originates from a man in his forties or fifties with Graves disease. Donor details come from another sample of the same person, matched by shared clones. The nucleotides read TGTGCCAGCAGCTTTGTGGGAGGTCAGCCCCAGCATTTT. This translates into CASSFVGGQPQHF.